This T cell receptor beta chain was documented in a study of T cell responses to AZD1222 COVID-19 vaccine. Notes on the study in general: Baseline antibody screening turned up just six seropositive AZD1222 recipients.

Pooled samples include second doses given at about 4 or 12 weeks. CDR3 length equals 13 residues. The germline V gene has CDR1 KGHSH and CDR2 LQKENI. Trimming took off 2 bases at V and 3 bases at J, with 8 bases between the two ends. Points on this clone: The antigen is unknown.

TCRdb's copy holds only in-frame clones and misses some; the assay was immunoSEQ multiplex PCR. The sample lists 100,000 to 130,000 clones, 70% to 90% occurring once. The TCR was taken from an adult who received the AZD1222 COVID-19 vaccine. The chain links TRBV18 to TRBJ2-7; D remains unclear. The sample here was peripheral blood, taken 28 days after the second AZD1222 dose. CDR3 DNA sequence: TGTGCCAGCTCACCAAATCGCCTCTACGAGCAGTACTTC. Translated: CASSPNRLYEQYF.